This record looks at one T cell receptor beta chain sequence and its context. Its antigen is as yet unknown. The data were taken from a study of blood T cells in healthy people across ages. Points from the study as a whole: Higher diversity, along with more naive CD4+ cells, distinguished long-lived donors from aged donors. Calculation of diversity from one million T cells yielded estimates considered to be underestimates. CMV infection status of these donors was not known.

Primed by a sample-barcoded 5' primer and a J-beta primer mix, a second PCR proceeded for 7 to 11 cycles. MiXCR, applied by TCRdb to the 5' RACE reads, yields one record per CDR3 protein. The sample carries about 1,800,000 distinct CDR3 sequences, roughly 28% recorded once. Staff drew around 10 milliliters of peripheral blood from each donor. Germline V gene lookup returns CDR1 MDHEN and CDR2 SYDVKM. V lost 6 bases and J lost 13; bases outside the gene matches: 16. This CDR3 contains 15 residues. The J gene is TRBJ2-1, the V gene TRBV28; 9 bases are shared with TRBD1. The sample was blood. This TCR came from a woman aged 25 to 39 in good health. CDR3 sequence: CASSRWTGAQETQFF. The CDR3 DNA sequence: TGTGCCAGCAGCCGCTGGACAGGGGCCCAAGAGACCCAGTTCTTC.